This TCR beta chain was captured in a study of beta chain features in type 1 diabetes. Study-level background: All of the samples together had over 90 million sorted cells examined. Findings and caveats of the study: Unsettled here was the matter of whether HLA type influences TCRB rearrangement.

The germline gives CDR1 SGHRS, CDR2 YFSETQ. The CDR3 has 16 amino acids. Trimming removed 4 bases from V and 0 bases from J; junction bases left unmatched: 6. Every isolated RNA sample was fully reverse transcribed, so sequencing captured expressed TCRB transcripts. The method was immunoSEQ multiplex PCR; TCRdb's version includes in-frame clones alone and lacks a portion of them. The table lists under 400,000 clones, 20% of them singletons, with around 0.045% in the top ten. Donors underwent one heparinised blood draw, approximately 120 mL on average. Purities in excess of 95% were seen in all sorted populations. This clone was observed a handful of times. Its antigen is as yet unknown.

Sample: naive CD4+ T cells from blood. V and J are TRBV5-1 and TRBJ2-3, with 9 bases lining up with TRBD2. This receptor was obtained from a woman under 30 in good health. The CDR3 nucleotides read TGCGCCAGCAGCATTAGCGGGGGACTTAGCACAGATACGCAGTATTTT. Protein product: CASSISGGLSTDTQYF.